This paragraph reports one TCR beta chain. The entry originates in a study of blood T cell repertoires in COVID-19. Study context: Donors in the United States, Italy and Spain gave samples during acute or convalescent COVID-19.

J was trimmed by 6 bases and V by 4 bases; bases with no gene match: 14. This CDR3 is 16 amino acids long. Germline CDR1 reads SEHNR; CDR2 reads FQNEAQ (reference sequence). In the study's own analysis: Researchers report that nucleated cell counts were estimated from reference gene primer amplification. Libraries were prepared by immunoSEQ multiplex PCR; TCRdb keeps only in-frame clonotypes and omits some of them. For V, J and clone size, that table is used; D and trimming come from the DNA. The data show roughly 40,000 clones, with roughly 88% seen just once and about 2.4% held by the top ten. This receptor was identified in a human donor in a cohort sampled during active COVID-19. Source material: peripheral blood. The chain couples TRBV7-9 to TRBJ1-1; 7 bases are a match to TRBD1. In nucleotides, the CDR3 is TGTGCCAGCAGCTCCCCGCCGGGACAGAGAGTTTCTGAAGCTTTCTTT. Encoded protein: CASSSPPGQRVSEAFF.